Presented here are 32 T cell receptor beta chains from one specimen sequenced in a study of T cells in Graves' hyperthyroidism and ophthalmopathy. The investigators amplified TCR beta CDR3 regions from RNA transcripts. The study used the HTBI primer set for a first-round RT-PCR of the TCR CDR3. One entry per CDR3 protein results from TCRdb running MiXCR on the multiplex PCR reads. The sample lists more than 550,000 distinct CDR3 sequences; around 20% were seen once. Sequencing used blood. These receptors came from a woman in her forties or fifties with Graves' hyperthyroidism that later progressed to Graves' ophthalmopathy.

This clonotype has only a few counts. The V and J genes are TRBV15 and TRBJ1-2; D is unresolved. The germline V and J ends were trimmed by 0 bases and 4 bases, with 15 bases remaining between them. CDR1 and CDR2 (germline): LNHNV, YYDKDF (reference sequence). This CDR3 has 16 residues. The CDR3, as DNA: TGTGCCACCAGCAGAGATTGGGTGGCAGAAGGCTATGGCTACACCTTC. Protein product: CATSRDWVAEGYGYTF.

This clonotype was seen many times. V gene TRBV7-8 combines with J gene TRBJ2-2, with D maybe TRBD2 (6 bases). V dropped 0 bases and J dropped 7 bases, with 15 bases sitting between them. In germline, CDR1 is SGHVS, CDR2 FQNEAQ. This CDR3 comprises 16 residues. The CDR3 reads CASSLATGLQLGELFF. The CDR3 nucleotides are TGTGCCAGCAGCTTAGCGACGGGACTTCAGCTCGGGGAGCTGTTTTTT.

This clonotype was observed many times. J is TRBJ1-1 and V is TRBV5-5; D perhaps matches TRBD1 (5 bases). Trimming took 1 base from V and 1 from J, leaving 8 bases between them. Germline V lookup: CDR1 SGHKS, CDR2 YYEKEE (reference sequence). This CDR3 contains 14 residues. The chain's CDR3 is CASSLRQSNTEAFF. The CDR3 region has the DNA TGTGCCAGCAGCTTGAGACAGTCGAACACTGAAGCTTTCTTT.

On this clonotype itself: The junction does not match germline at one end; this may be a read error. This rearrangement joins TRBV10-3 to TRBJ2-1; TRBD2 agrees at 13 bases. CDR1 is ENHRY and CDR2 is SYGVKD in the germline V gene. This CDR3 is 20 amino acids long. The CDR3 sequence is CAISESMTSGGTSSYNEQSF. The DNA for the CDR3 is TGTGCCATCAGTGAGTCTATGACTAGCGGGGGGACGAGCTCCTACAATGAGCAGTCCTTC.

This clonotype was observed a handful of times. The chain couples TRBV19 to TRBJ2-1; tentative D call: TRBD2 (7 bases). The CDR3 has 16 residues. In germline, CDR1 is LNHDA, CDR2 SQIVND (reference sequence). Trimming left V 7 bases short and J 10 bases short, with 26 bases between. CDR3 sequence reads: CASNPRGASGSIEQFF. Written as DNA, the CDR3 is TGTGCCAGTAACCCCCGGGGGGCTAGCGGTTCAATAGAGCAGTTCTTC.

This clonotype was recorded a few times. The V gene is TRBV7-9, the J gene TRBJ2-1; 14 bases are a match to TRBD2. The length of the CDR3 is 17 residues. CDR1 and CDR2 (germline): SEHNR, FQNEAQ (reference sequence). J gave up 12 bases and V 6 bases, and 16 bases lay outside the gene matches. CDR3 in DNA: TGTGCCAGCAGTCACCCTAAGGGGGGACTAGCGGGGGTTCGGCAGTTCTTC. It codes for CASSHPKGGLAGVRQFF.

Ten or more counts support this clonotype. The chain couples TRBV6-1 to TRBJ2-7; a weak D match, TRBD1 (6 bases). CDR1 and CDR2 from the germline V gene are MNHNS and SASEGT. The CDR3 sequence is 15 residues long. With 5 bases removed from V and 0 bases from J, the gap between germline ends came to 14 bases. The CDR3 sequence is CASSLGTPLSYEQYF. As DNA, the CDR3 is TGTGCCAGCAGTCTCGGGACACCTCTCTCCTACGAGCAGTACTTC.

This clonotype was detected only a few times. V and J are TRBV11-2 and TRBJ2-2; 8 nucleotides match TRBD2. The germline gives CDR1 SGHAT, CDR2 FQNNGV. The trim removed 5 bases at V and 1 base at J, leaving 15 bases unmatched. This CDR3 is 19 amino acids long. This CDR3 is CASSPRRLSGRKNTGELFF. For the CDR3, the DNA is TGTGCCAGCAGCCCTCGTCGACTGAGCGGGAGAAAGAACACCGGGGAGCTGTTTTTT. Full variable domain (outside the CDR3, taken from reference TRBV11-2 and TRBJ2-2): EAGVAQSPRYKIIEKRQSVAFWCNPISGHATLYWYQQILGQGPKLLIQFQNNGVVDDSQLPKDRFSAERLKGVDSTLKIQPAKLEDSAVYLCASSPRRLSGRKNTGELFFGEGSRLTVL.

The chain recombines TRBV29-1 with TRBJ1-4; no definite D call. With 1 base removed from V and 7 bases from J, the gap between germline ends came to 4 bases. The CDR3 runs 11 residues. In germline, CDR1 is SQVTM, CDR2 ANQGSEA. The CDR3 loop reads CSVEVSEKLFF. The CDR3 bases are TGCAGCGTTGAAGTCAGTGAAAAACTGTTTTTT.

The rearrangement uses TRBV19 and TRBJ1-1; D is possibly TRBD1 (5 bases). CDR1 is LNHDA, CDR2 SQIVND, per germline (reference sequence). The CDR3 contains 16 residues. The germline V and J ends were trimmed by 2 bases and 4 bases, with 17 bases remaining between them. The CDR3 loop is CASSIIPGPLPTEAFF. CDR3 DNA sequence: TGTGCCAGTAGTATAATCCCGGGACCACTCCCCACTGAAGCTTTCTTT. The whole variable domain, remainder taken from reference TRBV19 and TRBJ1-1, is DGGITQSPKYLFRKEGQNVTLSCEQNLNHDAMYWYRQDPGQGLRLIYYSQIVNDFQKGDIAEGYSVSREKKESFPLTVTSAQKNPTAFYLCASSIIPGPLPTEAFFGQGTRLTVV.

The chain is built from TRBV20-1 and TRBJ2-4; 9 bases fit TRBD1. Germline trimming cut 6 bases from V and 6 bases from J; bases unmatched to any gene: 12. This CDR3 region has 15 residues. Germline V CDR1 and CDR2: DFQATT, SNEGSKA (reference sequence). The CDR3 DNA is TGCAGTGCAACCCGGACAGGGGAGGTTAGAAACATTCAGTACTTC. The encoded protein is CSATRTGEVRNIQYF.

The chain links TRBV6-2 or TRBV6-3 to TRBJ2-7; D unresolved. The germline V gene has CDR1 MNHEY and CDR2 SVGEGT. The CDR3 runs 14 residues. Trimming shortened V by 6 bases and J by 9 bases, and 21 bases separated the two germline ends. CDR3 region: CASSIRTVGHGQYF. In DNA, the CDR3 is TGTGCCAGCAGCATCCGGACGGTGGGTCATGGGCAGTACTTC.

This clonotype was detected a few times. The V gene is TRBV9, the J gene TRBJ2-4; perhaps D is TRBD1 or TRBD2 (6 bases each). Germline V gene lookup returns CDR1 SGDLS and CDR2 YYNGEE. V shed 3 bases and J shed 3 bases, with 19 bases lying between them. This CDR3 comprises 17 residues. CDR3 sequence (DNA): TGTGCCAGCAGCGGAGGGGGGCGGGCAATCGGCAAAAACATTCAGTACTTC. Translated: CASSGGGRAIGKNIQYF.

This clonotype was seen repeatedly, ten times or more. The rearrangement uses TRBV20-1 and TRBJ2-7, with D possibly TRBD1 on 6 matching bases. The germline gives CDR1 DFQATT, CDR2 SNEGSKA (reference sequence). This CDR3 region has 13 residues. V was trimmed by 5 bases and J by 3 bases, leaving 14 bases between them. CDR3 in DNA: TGCAGTGCTGCAGGACAGAAGTTCTACGAGCAGTACTTC. Protein sequence: CSAAGQKFYEQYF.

This chain connects TRBV6-2 or TRBV6-3 to TRBJ2-3; 15 bases are shared with TRBD2. Germline trimming cut 6 bases from V and 2 bases from J; bases unmatched to any gene: 12. The CDR3 extends over 19 amino acids. The germline gives CDR1 MNHEY, CDR2 SVGEGT. CDR3 in amino acids: CASSRLGGLAGGDTDTQYF. The CDR3 nucleotides are TGTGCCAGCAGCCGACTGGGGGGACTAGCGGGGGGCGACACAGATACGCAGTATTTT.

The chain has TRBV7-9 and TRBJ1-4, with 7 positions matching TRBD1. J was trimmed by 7 bases and V by 6 bases; bases with no gene match: 8. CDR1 is SEHNR and CDR2 is FQNEAQ in the germline V gene (reference sequence). CDR3 length: 14 residues. The CDR3 sequence: CASSYTGDLEKLFF. CDR3 sequence (DNA): TGTGCCAGCAGTTATACAGGGGATCTTGAAAAACTGTTTTTT.

This clonotype came up many times. The V and J genes are TRBV2 and TRBJ1-1; D call uncertain. Germline loops: CDR1 SNHLY, CDR2 FYNNEI. Trimming removed 2 bases from V and 7 bases from J, with 5 bases in between. The CDR3 loop spans 11 amino acids. The CDR3 DNA reads as TGTGCCAGCAGTGAAACAGATGAAGCTTTCTTT. The encoded protein is CASSETDEAFF.

J is TRBJ1-1 and V is TRBV7-9; 11 bases map to TRBD1. The CDR3 is made up of 17 amino acids. The V and J ends lost 5 bases and 0 bases, in that order; junction bases with no gene match: 8. Germline CDR1 is SEHNR and CDR2 is FQNEAQ (reference sequence). CDR3 sequence reads: CASSLLPGQGVNTEAFF. In DNA, the CDR3 is TGTGCCAGCAGCCTATTACCGGGACAGGGGGTGAACACTGAAGCTTTCTTT.

V gene TRBV7-6 combines with J gene TRBJ2-2; D is ambiguous. With 5 bases removed from V and 5 bases from J, the gap between germline ends came to 15 bases. CDR3 length equals 15 residues. The V gene's germline CDR1 is SGHVS and CDR2 FNYEAQ. As DNA, the CDR3 is TGTGCCAGCAGCAACCGGGCCAGGAAAACCGGGGAGCTGTTTTTT. It encodes CASSNRARKTGELFF.

In its sample, this clonotype was seen many times. This rearrangement joins TRBV27 to TRBJ1-5; 10 nucleotides align to TRBD1. CDR1 and CDR2 from the germline V gene are MNHEY and SMNVEV (reference sequence). CDR3 size: 15 residues. The V and J ends lost 3 bases and 4 bases, in that order; junction bases with no gene match: 3. CDR3 coding DNA: TGTGCCAGCAGTTTGGACAGGGGGTGGAATCAGCCCCAGCATTTT. It is translated as CASSLDRGWNQPQHF.

The rearrangement joins TRBV6-1 to TRBJ1-2; possible D gene TRBD1, 5 bases. Trimming took 6 bases from V and 5 from J, leaving 19 bases between them. The CDR3 is 15 residues long. Germline V gene lookup returns CDR1 MNHNS and CDR2 SASEGT. The CDR3 loop reads CASSIDRDRPYGYTF. In DNA form, the CDR3 reads TGTGCCAGCAGCATCGACCGGGACCGTCCATATGGCTACACCTTC.

The V call is TRBV11-2, the J call TRBJ1-1; D is ambiguous. V lost 6 bases to trimming and J lost 1 base, with 12 bases between them. Germline V CDR1 and CDR2: SGHAT, FQNNGV. The CDR3 sequence is 14 residues long. CDR3 DNA sequence: TGTGCCAGCAGGACCGGAAGGGAGAACACTGAAGCTTTCTTT. It translates to CASRTGRENTEAFF.

The rearrangement links TRBV9 to TRBJ2-2, with TRBD2 matching over 12 bases. The CDR3 covers 19 residues. The V gene end was trimmed by 0 bases and the J gene end by 1 base; junction bases not matched to a gene: 7. Germline CDR1 and CDR2: SGDLS and YYNGEE. The DNA for the CDR3 is TGTGCCAGCAGCGTAGCGGGACTAGCGGGCCCACGGAACACCGGGGAGCTGTTTTTT. As protein: CASSVAGLAGPRNTGELFF.

The gene calls are TRBV4-1 and TRBJ2-7; D remains unclear. Germline V gene sequence: CDR1 MGHRA, CDR2 YSYEKL. Trimming removed 0 bases at V and 1 base at J, with 10 bases between. CDR3 length: 15 amino acids. In nucleotides, the CDR3 is TGCGCCAGCAGCCAAGATTCTGCGGTTTCCTACGAGCAGTACTTC. Translation: CASSQDSAVSYEQYF.

Many counts were recorded for this clonotype. The chain links TRBV5-1 to TRBJ1-1, with 7 bases aligning to TRBD1. V was pared by 4 bases and J by 4 bases, with 7 bases of the junction left unmatched. Germline values: CDR1 SGHRS, CDR2 YFSETQ. The CDR3 totals 14 residues. CDR3 in amino acids: CASSDQGGTTEAFF. In DNA, the CDR3 is TGCGCCAGCAGCGATCAGGGGGGGACCACTGAAGCTTTCTTT.

V is TRBV7-9 and J is TRBJ2-7; TRBD1 agrees at 9 bases. CDR1 is SEHNR, CDR2 FQNEAQ, per germline (reference sequence). This CDR3 region has 16 residues. The ends lost 7 bases at V and 0 bases at J; junction bases unmatched: 10. This CDR3 is CASTDTGTGSSYEQYF. For the CDR3, the DNA is TGTGCCAGCACCGACACCGGGACAGGGAGCTCCTACGAGCAGTACTTC.

This clonotype showed up many times. V usage is TRBV11-2 and J usage is TRBJ1-1, with 8 bases identical to TRBD1. J lost 3 bases, V lost 0 bases, and 0 bases had no gene match. From germline, CDR1 is SGHAT and CDR2 FQNNGV. The CDR3 has 14 amino acids. The CDR3 sequence: CASSLDRGHTEAFF. The CDR3 bases are TGTGCCAGCAGCTTAGACAGGGGGCACACTGAAGCTTTCTTT.

This clonotype was seen more than once but under ten times. The chain employs TRBV24-1 and TRBJ2-5; D uncertain. Germline V gene data show CDR1 as KGHDR and CDR2 as SFDVKD. Trimming took off 2 bases at V and 5 bases at J, with 8 bases between the two ends. This CDR3 contains 13 residues. CDR3 in DNA: TGTGCCACCAGTGATTCCCCTAAGGAGACCCAGTACTTC. This encodes CATSDSPKETQYF.

CDR3 amino acids: CASSLTYSTTGPGYTF. In DNA, the CDR3 is TGTGCCAGCAGCCTAACGTACTCAACAACAGGGCCTGGCTACACCTTC. V gene TRBV14 combines with J gene TRBJ1-2, with D possibly being TRBD1 (6 bases). The CDR3 spans 16 residues. V was pared by 4 bases and J by 7 bases, with 22 bases between. Germline values: CDR1 SGHDN, CDR2 FVKESK.

The rearrangement uses TRBV4-3 and TRBJ1-2, with D maybe TRBD1 (5 bases). Trimming pared 5 bases from V and 4 bases from J, leaving 20 bases between. The CDR3 is made up of 16 amino acids. Germline V lookup: CDR1 LGHNA, CDR2 YSLEER. The CDR3 spells CASSFTSSTVGYGYTF. The CDR3 DNA reads TGCGCCAGCAGCTTCACTTCTTCGACAGTTGGCTATGGCTACACCTTC.

In its sample, this clonotype was seen a few times. This chain uses TRBV6-2 or TRBV6-3 with TRBJ1-5; D not certain. Germline loops: CDR1 MNHEY, CDR2 SVGEGT. The CDR3 has 12 amino acids. Between the trimmed V and J ends, which lost 6 bases and 7 bases, there was a span of 10 bases. In DNA form, the CDR3 reads TGTGCCAGCAGAAACTGGAACCAGCCCCAGCATTTT. It yields the protein CASRNWNQPQHF.

This rearrangement joins TRBV2 to TRBJ2-2; 10 bases align to TRBD2. The trim removed 4 bases at V and 3 bases at J, leaving 14 bases unmatched. The length of the CDR3 is 19 residues. Germline loops: CDR1 SNHLY, CDR2 FYNNEI. DNA of the CDR3: TGTGCCAGCAGTGGTCGGTGGGATAGCGGGGGGCCCCACACCGGGGAGCTGTTTTTT. Encoded protein: CASSGRWDSGGPHTGELFF.